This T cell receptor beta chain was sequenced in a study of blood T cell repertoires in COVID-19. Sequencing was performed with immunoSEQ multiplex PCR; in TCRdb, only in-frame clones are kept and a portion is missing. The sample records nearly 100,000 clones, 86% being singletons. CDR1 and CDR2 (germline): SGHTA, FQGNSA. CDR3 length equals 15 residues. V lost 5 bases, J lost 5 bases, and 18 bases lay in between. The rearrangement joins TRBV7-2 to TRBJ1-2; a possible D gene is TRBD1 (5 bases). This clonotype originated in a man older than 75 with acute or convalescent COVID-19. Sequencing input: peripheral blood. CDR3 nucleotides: TGTGCCAGCAGCCTTGGACAAGGGGTAGATTATGGCTACACCTTC. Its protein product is CASSLGQGVDYGYTF.